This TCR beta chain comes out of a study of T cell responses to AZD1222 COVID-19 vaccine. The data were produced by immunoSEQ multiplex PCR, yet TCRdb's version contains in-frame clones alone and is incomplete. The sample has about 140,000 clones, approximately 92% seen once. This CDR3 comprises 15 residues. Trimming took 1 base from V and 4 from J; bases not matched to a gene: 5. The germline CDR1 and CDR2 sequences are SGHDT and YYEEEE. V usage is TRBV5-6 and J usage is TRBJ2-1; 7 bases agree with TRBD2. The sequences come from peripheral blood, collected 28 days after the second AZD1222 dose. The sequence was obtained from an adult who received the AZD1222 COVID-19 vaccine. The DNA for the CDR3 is TGTGCCAGCAGCTTGAACCTAGCGGAGTACAATGAGCAGTTCTTC. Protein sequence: CASSLNLAEYNEQFF.